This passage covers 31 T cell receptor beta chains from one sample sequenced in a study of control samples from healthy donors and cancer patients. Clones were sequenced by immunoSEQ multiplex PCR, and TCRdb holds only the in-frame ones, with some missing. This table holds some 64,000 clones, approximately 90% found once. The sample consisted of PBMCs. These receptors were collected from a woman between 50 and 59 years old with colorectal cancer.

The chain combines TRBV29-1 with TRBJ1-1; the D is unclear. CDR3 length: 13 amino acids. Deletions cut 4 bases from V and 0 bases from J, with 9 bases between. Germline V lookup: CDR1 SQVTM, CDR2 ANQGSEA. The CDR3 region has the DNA TGCAGCGTTGGGACGGCTATGAACACTGAAGCTTTCTTT. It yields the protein CSVGTAMNTEAFF.

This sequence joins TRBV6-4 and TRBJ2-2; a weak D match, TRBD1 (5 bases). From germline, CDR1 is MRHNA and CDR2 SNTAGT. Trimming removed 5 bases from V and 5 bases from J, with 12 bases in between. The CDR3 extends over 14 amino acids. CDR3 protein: CASSRGRGTGELFF. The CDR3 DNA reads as TGTGCCAGCAGTAGGGGCCGCGGAACCGGGGAGCTGTTTTTT.

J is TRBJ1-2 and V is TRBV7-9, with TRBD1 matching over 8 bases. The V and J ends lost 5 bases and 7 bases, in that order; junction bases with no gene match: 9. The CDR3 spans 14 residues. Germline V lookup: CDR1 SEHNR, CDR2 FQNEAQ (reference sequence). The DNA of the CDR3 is TGTGCCAGCAGCCCGCGGACAGGGTTCAGTGGCTACACCTTC. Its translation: CASSPRTGFSGYTF.

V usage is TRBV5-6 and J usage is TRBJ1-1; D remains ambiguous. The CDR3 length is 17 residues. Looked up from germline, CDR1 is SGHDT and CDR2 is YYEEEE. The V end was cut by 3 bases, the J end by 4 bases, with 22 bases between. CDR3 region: CASSSLGNAGWGTEAFF. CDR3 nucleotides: TGTGCCAGCAGCTCCCTCGGGAACGCGGGGTGGGGCACTGAAGCTTTCTTT.

DNA of the CDR3: TGTGCCAGCAGTGAACAAGGACAGGGGAAGCTGTATGGCTACACCTTC. Its protein is CASSEQGQGKLYGYTF. The chain joins TRBV6-1 to TRBJ1-2; 9 bases are shared with TRBD1. V lost 2 bases, J lost 5 bases, and 9 bases stayed unmatched. Germline V gives CDR1 MNHNS, CDR2 SASEGT. The CDR3 is made up of 16 amino acids.

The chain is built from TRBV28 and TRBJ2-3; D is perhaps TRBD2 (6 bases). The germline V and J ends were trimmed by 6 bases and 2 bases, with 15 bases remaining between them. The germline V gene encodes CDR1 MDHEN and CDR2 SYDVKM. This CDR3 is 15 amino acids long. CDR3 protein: CASRPPWDFTDTQYF. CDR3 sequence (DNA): TGTGCCAGCAGACCCCCCTGGGACTTCACAGATACGCAGTATTTT.

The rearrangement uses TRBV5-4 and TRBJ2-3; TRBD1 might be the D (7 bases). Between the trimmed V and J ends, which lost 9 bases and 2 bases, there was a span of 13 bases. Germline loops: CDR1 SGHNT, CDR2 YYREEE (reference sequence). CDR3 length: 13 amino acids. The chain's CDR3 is CATGGTATDTQYF. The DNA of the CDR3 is TGTGCCACCGGCGGGACAGCCACAGATACGCAGTATTTT.

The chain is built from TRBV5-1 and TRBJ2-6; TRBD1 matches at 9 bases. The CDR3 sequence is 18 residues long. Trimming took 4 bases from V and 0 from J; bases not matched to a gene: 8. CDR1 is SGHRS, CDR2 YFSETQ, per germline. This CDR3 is CASSEGRDRVSGANVLTF. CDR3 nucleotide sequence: TGCGCCAGCAGCGAAGGCCGGGACAGGGTCTCTGGGGCCAACGTCCTGACTTTC.

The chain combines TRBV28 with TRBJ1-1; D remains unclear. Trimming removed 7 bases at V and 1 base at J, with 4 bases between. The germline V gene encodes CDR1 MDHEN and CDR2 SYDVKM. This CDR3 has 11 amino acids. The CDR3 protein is CASTGNTEAFF. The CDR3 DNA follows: TGTGCCAGCACGGGGAACACTGAAGCTTTCTTT.

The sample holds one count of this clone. CDR3 nucleotides: TGCGCCAGCAGCTTGGACAGGCCGAACGGGGAAAAACTGTTTTTT. Translation gives CASSLDRPNGEKLFF. The gene calls are TRBV5-1 and TRBJ1-4; perhaps TRBD1 as D (5 bases). From germline, CDR1 is SGHRS and CDR2 YFSETQ. The CDR3 runs to 15 residues. The V end was cut by 0 bases, the J end by 8 bases, with 14 bases between. Using reference TRBV5-1 and TRBJ1-4 for the parts outside the CDR3, the full variable domain is KAGVTQTPRYLIKTRGQQVTLSCSPISGHRSVSWYQQTPGQGLQFLFEYFSETQRNKGNFPGRFSGRQFSNSRSEMNVSTLELGDSALYLCASSLDRPNGEKLFFGSGTQLSVL.

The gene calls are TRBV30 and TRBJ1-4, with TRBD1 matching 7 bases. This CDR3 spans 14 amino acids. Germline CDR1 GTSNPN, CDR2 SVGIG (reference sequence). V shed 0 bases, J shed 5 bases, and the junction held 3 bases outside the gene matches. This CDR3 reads CAWSVRQGNEKLFF. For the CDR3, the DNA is TGTGCCTGGAGTGTACGACAGGGAAATGAAAAACTGTTTTTT.

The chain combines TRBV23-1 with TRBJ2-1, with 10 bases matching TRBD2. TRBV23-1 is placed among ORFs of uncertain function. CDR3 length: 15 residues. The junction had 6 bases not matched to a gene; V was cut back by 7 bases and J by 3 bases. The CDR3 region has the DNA TGCGCCAGCAAAGCGGGGGGGCCTTACTACAATGAGCAGTTCTTC. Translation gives CASKAGGPYYNEQFF.

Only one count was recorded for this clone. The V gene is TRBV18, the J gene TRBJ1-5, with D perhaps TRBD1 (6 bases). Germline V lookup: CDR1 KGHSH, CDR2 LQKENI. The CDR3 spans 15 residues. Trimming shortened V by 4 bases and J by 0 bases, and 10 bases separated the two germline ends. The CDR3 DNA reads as TGTGCCAGCTCACTACAGGGTTATAGCAATCAGCCCCAGCATTTT. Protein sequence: CASSLQGYSNQPQHF.

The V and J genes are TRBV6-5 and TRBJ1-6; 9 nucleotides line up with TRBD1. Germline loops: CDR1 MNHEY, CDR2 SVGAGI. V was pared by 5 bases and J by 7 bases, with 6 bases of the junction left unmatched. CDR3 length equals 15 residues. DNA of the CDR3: TGTGCCAGCAGTCTCAGGACAGGGGTCAATTCACCCCTCCACTTT. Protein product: CASSLRTGVNSPLHF.

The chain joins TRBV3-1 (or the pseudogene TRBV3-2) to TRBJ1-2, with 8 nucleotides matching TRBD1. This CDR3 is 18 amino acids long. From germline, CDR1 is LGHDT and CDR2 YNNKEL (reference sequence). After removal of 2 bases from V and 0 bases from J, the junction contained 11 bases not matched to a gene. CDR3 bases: TGTGCCAGCAGCCAATCCAGGGGGCTAAAACGAGCTAACTATGGCTACACCTTC. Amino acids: CASSQSRGLKRANYGYTF.

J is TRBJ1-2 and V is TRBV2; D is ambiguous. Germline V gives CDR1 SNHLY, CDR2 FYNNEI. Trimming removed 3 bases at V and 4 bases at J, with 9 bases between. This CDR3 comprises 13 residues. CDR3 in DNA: TGTGCCAGCAGTGAGGAAGGTATCTATGGCTACACCTTC. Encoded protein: CASSEEGIYGYTF.

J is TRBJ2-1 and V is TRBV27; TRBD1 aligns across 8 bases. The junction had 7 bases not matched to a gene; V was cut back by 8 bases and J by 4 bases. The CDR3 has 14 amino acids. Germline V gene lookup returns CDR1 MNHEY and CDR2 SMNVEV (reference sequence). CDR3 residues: CASRRTGIYNEQFF. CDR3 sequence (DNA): TGTGCCAGCCGTCGGACAGGGATTTACAATGAGCAGTTCTTC.

The CDR3 protein is CASSGGRTEAFF. CDR3 in DNA: TGCGCCAGCAGCGGGGGTCGCACTGAAGCTTTCTTT. This chain joins TRBV4-1 and TRBJ1-1; tentative D call: TRBD1 (5 bases). The germline gives CDR1 MGHRA, CDR2 YSYEKL. Trimming took 5 bases from V and 4 from J, leaving 8 bases between them. The CDR3 sequence is 12 residues long.

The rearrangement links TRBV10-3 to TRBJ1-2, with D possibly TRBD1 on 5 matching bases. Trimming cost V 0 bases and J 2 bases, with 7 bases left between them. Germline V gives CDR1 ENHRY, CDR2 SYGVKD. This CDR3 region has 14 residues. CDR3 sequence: CAISESDRNYGYTF. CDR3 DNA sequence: TGTGCCATCAGTGAGTCAGACAGAAACTATGGCTACACCTTC.

CDR3: CASSPSNRVGNQPQHF. Here the CDR3 DNA reads TGTGCCAGCAGTCCGTCCAACAGGGTAGGAAATCAGCCCCAGCATTTT. This sequence joins TRBV28 and TRBJ1-5; tentative D call: TRBD1 (6 bases). The germline V gene has CDR1 MDHEN and CDR2 SYDVKM. The V gene lost 5 bases and the J gene lost 4 bases, with 18 bases spanning the gap. The CDR3 runs to 16 residues.

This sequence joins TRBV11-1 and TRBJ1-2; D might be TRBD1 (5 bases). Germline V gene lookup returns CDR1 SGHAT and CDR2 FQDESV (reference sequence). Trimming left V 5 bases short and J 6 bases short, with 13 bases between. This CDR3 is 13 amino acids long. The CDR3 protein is CASSPGTEDGYTF. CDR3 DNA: TGTGCCAGCAGCCCGGGGACGGAAGATGGCTACACCTTC.

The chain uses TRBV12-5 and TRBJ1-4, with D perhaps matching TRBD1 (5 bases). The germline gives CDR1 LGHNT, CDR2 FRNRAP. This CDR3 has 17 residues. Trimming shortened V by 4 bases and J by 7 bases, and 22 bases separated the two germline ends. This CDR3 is CASGWGLLDVKPEKLFF. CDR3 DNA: TGTGCTAGTGGTTGGGGCCTACTAGACGTTAAGCCTGAAAAACTGTTTTTT. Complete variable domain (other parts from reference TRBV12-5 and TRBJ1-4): DARVTQTPRHKVTEMGQEVTMRCQPILGHNTVFWYRQTMMQGLELLAYFRNRAPLDDSGMPKDRFSAEMPDATLATLKIQPSEPRDSAVYFCASGWGLLDVKPEKLFFGSGTQLSVL.

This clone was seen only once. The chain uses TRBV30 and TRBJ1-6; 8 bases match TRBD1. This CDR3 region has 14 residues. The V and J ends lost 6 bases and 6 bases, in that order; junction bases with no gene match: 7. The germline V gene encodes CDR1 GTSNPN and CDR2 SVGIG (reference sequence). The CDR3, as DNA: TGTGCCTGTGCCGTAGGGACAGGTAATTCACCCCTCCACTTT. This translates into CACAVGTGNSPLHF.

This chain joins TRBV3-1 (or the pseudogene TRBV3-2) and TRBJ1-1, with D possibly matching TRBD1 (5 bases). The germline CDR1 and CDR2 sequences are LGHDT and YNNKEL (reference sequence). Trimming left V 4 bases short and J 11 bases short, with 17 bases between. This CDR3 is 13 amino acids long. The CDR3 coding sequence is TGTGCCAGCAGCCCCGCCGGGGACCGCGCCGCTTTCTTT. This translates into CASSPAGDRAAFF.

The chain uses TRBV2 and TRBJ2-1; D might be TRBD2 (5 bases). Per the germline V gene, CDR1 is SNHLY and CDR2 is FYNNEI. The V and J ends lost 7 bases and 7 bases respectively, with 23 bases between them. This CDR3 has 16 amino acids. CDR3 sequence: CASTRTQVSSINEQFF. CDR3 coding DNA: TGTGCCAGCACCAGAACTCAAGTGTCTAGCATAAATGAGCAGTTCTTC.

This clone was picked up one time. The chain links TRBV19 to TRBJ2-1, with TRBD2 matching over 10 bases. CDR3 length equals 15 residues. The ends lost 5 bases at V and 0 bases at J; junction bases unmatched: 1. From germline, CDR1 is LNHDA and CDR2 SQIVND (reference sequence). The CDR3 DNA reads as TGTGCCAGTAGTCGACTAGCGGGCTCCTACAATGAGCAGTTCTTC. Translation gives CASSRLAGSYNEQFF.

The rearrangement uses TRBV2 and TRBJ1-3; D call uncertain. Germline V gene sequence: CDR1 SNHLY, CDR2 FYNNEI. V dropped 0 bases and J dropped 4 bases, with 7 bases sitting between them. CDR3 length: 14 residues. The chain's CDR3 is CASSEALLGNTIYF. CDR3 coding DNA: TGTGCCAGCAGTGAAGCGCTTCTGGGAAACACCATATATTTT.

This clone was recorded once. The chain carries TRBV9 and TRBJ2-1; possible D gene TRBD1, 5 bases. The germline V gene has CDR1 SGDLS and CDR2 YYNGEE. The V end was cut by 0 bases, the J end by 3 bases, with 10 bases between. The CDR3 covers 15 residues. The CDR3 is CASSVGLGLYNEQFF. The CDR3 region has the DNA TGTGCCAGCAGCGTAGGTCTGGGGCTCTACAATGAGCAGTTCTTC. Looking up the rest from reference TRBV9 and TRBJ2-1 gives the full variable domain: DSGVTQTPKHLITATGQRVTLRCSPRSGDLSVYWYQQSLDQGLQFLIQYYNGEERAKGNILERFSAQQFPDLHSELNLSSLELGDSALYFCASSVGLGLYNEQFFGPGTRLTVL.

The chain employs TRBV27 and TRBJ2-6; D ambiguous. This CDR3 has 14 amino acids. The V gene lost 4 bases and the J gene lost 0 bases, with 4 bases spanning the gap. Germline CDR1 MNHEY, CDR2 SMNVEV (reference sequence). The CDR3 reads CASSSGSGANVLTF. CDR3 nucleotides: TGTGCCAGCAGTTCGGGCTCTGGGGCCAACGTCCTGACTTTC.

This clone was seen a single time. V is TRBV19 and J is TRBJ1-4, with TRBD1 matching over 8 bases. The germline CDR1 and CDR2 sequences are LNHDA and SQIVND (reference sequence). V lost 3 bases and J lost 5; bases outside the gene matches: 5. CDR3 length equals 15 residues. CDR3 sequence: CASSMGQVRNEKLFF. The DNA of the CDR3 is TGTGCCAGTAGTATGGGACAGGTTAGAAATGAAAAACTGTTTTTT.

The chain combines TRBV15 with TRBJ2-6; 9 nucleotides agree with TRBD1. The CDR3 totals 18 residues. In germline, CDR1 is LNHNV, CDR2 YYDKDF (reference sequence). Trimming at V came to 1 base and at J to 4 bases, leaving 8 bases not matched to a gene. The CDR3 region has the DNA TGTGCCACCAGCAGAGGAACGGGACAGGGAACCGGGGCCAACGTCCTGACTTTC. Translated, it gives CATSRGTGQGTGANVLTF. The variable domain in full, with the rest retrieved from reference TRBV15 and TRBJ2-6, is DAMVIQNPRYQVTQFGKPVTLSCSQTLNHNVMYWYQQKSSQAPKLLFHYYDKDFNNEADTPDNFQSRRPNTSFCFLDIRSPGLGDTAMYLCATSRGTGQGTGANVLTFGAGSRLTVL.